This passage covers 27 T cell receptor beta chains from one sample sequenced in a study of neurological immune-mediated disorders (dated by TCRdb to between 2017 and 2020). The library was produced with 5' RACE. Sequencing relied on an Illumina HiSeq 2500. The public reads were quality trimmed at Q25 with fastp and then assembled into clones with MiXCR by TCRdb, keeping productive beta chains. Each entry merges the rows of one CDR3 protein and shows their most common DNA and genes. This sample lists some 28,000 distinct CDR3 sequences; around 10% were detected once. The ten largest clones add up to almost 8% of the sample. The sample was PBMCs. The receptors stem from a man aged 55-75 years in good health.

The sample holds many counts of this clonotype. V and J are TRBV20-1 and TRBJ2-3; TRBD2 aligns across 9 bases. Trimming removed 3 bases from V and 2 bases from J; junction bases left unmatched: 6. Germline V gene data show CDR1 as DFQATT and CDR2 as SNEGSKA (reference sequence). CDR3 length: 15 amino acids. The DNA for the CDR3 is TGCAGTGCTAGGACTAGCGGACCCTCCACAGATACGCAGTATTTT. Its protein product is CSARTSGPSTDTQYF.

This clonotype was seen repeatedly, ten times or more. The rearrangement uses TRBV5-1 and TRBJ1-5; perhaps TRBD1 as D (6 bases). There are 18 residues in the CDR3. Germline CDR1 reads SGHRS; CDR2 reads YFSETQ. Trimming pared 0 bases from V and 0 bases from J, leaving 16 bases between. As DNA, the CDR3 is TGCGCCAGCAGCTTGGACGCGATTTCAGGGGATAGCAATCAGCCCCAGCATTTT. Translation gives CASSLDAISGDSNQPQHF. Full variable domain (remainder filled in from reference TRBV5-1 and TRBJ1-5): KAGVTQTPRYLIKTRGQQVTLSCSPISGHRSVSWYQQTPGQGLQFLFEYFSETQRNKGNFPGRFSGRQFSNSRSEMNVSTLELGDSALYLCASSLDAISGDSNQPQHFGDGTRLSIL.

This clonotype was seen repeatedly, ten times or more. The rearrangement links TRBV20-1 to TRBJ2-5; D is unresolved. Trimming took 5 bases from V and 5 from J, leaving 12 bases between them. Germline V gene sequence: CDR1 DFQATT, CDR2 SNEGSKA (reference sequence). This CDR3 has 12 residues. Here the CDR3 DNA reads TGCAGTGCTGAGAGTAGACGCGAGACCCAGTACTTC. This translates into CSAESRRETQYF.

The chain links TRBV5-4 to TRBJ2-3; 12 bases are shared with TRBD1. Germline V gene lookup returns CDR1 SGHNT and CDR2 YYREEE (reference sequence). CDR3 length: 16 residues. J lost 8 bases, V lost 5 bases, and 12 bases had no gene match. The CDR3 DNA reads TGTGCCAGCAGTAATCCGGGACAGGGGGCTTTGGGTACGCAGTATTTT. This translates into CASSNPGQGALGTQYF.

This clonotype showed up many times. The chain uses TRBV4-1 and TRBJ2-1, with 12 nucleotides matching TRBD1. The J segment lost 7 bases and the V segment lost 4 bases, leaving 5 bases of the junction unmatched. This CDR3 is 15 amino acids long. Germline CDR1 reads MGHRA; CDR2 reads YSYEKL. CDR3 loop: CASSLSGQGANEQFF. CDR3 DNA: TGCGCCAGCAGCCTCTCGGGACAGGGGGCAAATGAGCAGTTCTTC.

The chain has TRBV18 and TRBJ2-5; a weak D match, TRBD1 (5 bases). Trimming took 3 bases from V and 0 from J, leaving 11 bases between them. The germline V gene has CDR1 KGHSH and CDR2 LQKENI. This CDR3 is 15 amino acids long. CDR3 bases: TGTGCCAGCTCACCTTCCGACAGACACCAAGAGACCCAGTACTTC. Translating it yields CASSPSDRHQETQYF.

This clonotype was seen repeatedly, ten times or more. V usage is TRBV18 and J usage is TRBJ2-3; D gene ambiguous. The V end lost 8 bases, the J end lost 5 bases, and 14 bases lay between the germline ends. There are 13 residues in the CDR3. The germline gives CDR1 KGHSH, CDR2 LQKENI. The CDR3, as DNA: TGTGCCAGCACCGGTATTGATGGAGATACGCAGTATTTT. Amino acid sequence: CASTGIDGDTQYF.

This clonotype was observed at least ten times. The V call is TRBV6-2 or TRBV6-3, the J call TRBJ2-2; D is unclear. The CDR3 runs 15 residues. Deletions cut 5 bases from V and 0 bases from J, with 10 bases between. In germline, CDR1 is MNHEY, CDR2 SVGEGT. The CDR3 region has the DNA TGTGCCAGCAGTGGGTTGGTCACGAACACCGGGGAGCTGTTTTTT. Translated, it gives CASSGLVTNTGELFF.

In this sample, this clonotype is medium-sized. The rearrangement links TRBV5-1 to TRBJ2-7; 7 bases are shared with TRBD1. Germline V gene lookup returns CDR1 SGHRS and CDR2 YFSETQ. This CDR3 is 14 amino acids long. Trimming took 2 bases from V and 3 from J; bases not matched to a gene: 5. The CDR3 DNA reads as TGCGCCAGCAGCTTTAGGACAGGCGACTACGAGCAGTACTTC. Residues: CASSFRTGDYEQYF.

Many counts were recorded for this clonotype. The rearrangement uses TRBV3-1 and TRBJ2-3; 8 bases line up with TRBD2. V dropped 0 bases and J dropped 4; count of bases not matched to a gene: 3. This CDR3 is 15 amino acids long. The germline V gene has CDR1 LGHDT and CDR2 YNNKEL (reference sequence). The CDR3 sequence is CASSQDRGGSDTQYF. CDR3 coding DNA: TGTGCCAGCAGCCAAGATCGGGGGGGTTCAGATACGCAGTATTTT.

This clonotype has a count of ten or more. The CDR3 DNA reads TGTGCCAGCACTAGCGGGATGCAAGAGACCCAGTACTTC. Its translation is CASTSGMQETQYF. This chain links TRBV13 with TRBJ2-5, with 9 bases aligning to TRBD2. Germline values: CDR1 PRHDT, CDR2 FYEKMQ (reference sequence). The CDR3 covers 13 residues. J lost 2 bases, V lost 7 bases, and 2 bases had no gene match.

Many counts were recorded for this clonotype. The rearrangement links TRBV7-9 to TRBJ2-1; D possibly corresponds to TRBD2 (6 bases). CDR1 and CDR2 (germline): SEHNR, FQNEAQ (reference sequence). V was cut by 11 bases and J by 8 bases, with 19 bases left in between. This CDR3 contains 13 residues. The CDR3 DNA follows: TGTGCCGGTCGGGGGAAGGGGCGCGATGAGCAGTTCTTC. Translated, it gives CAGRGKGRDEQFF.

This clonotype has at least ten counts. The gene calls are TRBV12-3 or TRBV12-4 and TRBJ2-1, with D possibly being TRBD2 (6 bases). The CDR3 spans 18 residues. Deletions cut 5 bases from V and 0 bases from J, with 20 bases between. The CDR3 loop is CASSTPRAGKSSYNEQFF. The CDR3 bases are TGTGCCAGCAGTACCCCCCGAGCGGGTAAAAGCTCCTACAATGAGCAGTTCTTC.

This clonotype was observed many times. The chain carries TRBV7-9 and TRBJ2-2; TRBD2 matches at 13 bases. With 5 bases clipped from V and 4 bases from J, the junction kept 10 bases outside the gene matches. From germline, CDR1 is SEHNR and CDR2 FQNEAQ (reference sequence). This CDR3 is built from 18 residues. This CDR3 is CASSAGLAGVIGTGELFF. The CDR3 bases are TGTGCCAGCAGCGCCGGACTAGCGGGAGTTATTGGCACCGGGGAGCTGTTTTTT.

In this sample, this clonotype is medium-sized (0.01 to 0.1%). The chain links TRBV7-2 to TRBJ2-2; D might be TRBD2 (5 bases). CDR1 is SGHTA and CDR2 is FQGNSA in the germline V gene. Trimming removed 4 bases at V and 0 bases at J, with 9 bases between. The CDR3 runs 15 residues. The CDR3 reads CASSWAGANTGELFF. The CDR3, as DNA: TGTGCCAGCAGCTGGGCCGGGGCGAACACCGGGGAGCTGTTTTTT.

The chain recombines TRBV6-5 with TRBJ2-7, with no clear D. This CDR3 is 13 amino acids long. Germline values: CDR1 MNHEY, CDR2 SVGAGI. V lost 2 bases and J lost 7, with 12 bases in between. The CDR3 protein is CASSYAGRKEQYF. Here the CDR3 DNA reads TGTGCCAGCAGTTACGCTGGGCGTAAAGAGCAGTACTTC.

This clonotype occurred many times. This CDR3 is CASSLPGGSGTDTQYF. The CDR3 DNA reads as TGTGCCAGCAGCTTGCCAGGGGGCAGTGGCACAGATACGCAGTATTTT. V usage is TRBV5-6 and J usage is TRBJ2-3; TRBD1 matches 8 bases. Germline CDR1 and CDR2: SGHDT and YYEEEE. V lost 1 base, J lost 1 base, and 5 bases stayed unmatched. The CDR3 contains 16 residues.

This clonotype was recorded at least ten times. Written as DNA, the CDR3 is TGTGCCAGCAGCTTAACAGGGGACGGTCAGCCCCAGCATTTT. As protein: CASSLTGDGQPQHF. The chain links TRBV7-9 to TRBJ1-5; 7 nucleotides align to TRBD1. This CDR3 contains 14 residues. V dropped 2 bases and J dropped 6; count of bases not matched to a gene: 4. Germline V gene data show CDR1 as SEHNR and CDR2 as FQNEAQ (reference sequence).

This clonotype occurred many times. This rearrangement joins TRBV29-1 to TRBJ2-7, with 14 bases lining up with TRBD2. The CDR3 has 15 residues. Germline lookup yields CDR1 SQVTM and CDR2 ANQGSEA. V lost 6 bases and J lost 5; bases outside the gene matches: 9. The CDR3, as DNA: TGCAGCGTGATGACTAGCGGGAGGGCCGGGAACGAGCAGTACTTC. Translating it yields CSVMTSGRAGNEQYF.

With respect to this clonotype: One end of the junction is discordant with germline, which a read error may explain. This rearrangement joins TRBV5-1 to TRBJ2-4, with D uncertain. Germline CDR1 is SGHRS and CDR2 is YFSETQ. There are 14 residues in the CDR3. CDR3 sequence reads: CANSFSGSENIKYF. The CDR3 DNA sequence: TGCGCCAACAGCTTTTCTGGGTCTGAAAACATTAAGTACTTC. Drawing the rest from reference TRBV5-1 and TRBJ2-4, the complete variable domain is KAGVTQTPRYLIKTRGQQVTLSCSPISGHRSVSWYQQTPGQGLQFLFEYFSETQRNKGNFPGRFSGRQFSNSRSEMNVSTLELGDSALYLCANSFSGSENIKYFGAGTRLSVL.

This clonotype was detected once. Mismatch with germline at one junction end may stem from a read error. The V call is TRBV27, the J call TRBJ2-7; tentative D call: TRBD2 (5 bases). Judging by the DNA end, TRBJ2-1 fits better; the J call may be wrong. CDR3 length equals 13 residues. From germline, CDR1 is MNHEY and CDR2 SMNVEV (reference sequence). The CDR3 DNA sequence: TGTACCAGCAGTTTAGGAGGACGCTACGAGCAGTTCTTC. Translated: CTSSLGGRYEQFF.

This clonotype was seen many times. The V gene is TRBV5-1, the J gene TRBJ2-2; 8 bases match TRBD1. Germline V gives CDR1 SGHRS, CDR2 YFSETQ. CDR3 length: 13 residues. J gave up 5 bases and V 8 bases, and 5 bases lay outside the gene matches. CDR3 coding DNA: TGCGCCAGTGGACAGGGTAATACCGGGGAGCTGTTTTTT. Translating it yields CASGQGNTGELFF.

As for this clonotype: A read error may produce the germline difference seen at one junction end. The CDR3 reads CASILGVIAGVKQFF. As DNA, the CDR3 is TGCGCCAGCATCTTGGGGGTGATTGCGGGAGTTAAGCAGTTCTTC. This chain connects TRBV5-1 to TRBJ2-1; 7 positions agree with TRBD2. The germline V gene encodes CDR1 SGHRS and CDR2 YFSETQ. The CDR3 is 15 amino acids. Combining the CDR3 with reference TRBV5-1 and TRBJ2-1 gives the whole variable domain KAGVTQTPRYLIKTRGQQVTLSCSPISGHRSVSWYQQTPGQGLQFLFEYFSETQRNKGNFPGRFSGRQFSNSRSEMNVSTLELGDSALYLCASILGVIAGVKQFFGPGTRLTVL.

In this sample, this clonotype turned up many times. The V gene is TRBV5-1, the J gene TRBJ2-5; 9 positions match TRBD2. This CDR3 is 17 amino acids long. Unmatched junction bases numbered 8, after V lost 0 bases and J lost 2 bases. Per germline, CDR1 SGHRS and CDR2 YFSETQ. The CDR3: CASSLDPSGIRQETQYF. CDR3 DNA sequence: TGCGCCAGCAGCTTGGATCCTAGCGGGATTCGTCAAGAGACCCAGTACTTC.

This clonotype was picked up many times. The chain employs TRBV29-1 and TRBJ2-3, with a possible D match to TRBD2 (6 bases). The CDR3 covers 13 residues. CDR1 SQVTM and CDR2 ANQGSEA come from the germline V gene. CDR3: CAFFSGSTDTQYF. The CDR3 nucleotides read TGCGCCTTCTTTAGCGGTAGCACAGATACGCAGTATTTT.

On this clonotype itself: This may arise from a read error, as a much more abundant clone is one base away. CDR3 protein: CARRGDRRNTEAFF. The CDR3 nucleotides are TGTGCCAGAAGGGGGGACAGGAGGAACACTGAAGCTTTCTTT. The chain links TRBV3-2 to TRBJ1-1; the table names TRBD1, a call not compared with the DNA. TRBV3-2 is an annotated pseudogene. The CDR3 runs 14 residues.

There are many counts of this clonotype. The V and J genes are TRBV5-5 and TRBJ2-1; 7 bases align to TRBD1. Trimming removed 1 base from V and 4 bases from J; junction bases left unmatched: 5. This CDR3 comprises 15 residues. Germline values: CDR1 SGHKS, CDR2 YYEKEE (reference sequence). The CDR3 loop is CASSLTGTAYNEQFF. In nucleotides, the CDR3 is TGTGCCAGCAGCTTGACCGGGACAGCTTACAATGAGCAGTTCTTC.